The 29 T cell receptor beta chains below come from one sample, sequenced in a study of technical replicates of blood from several donors. Produced via immunoSEQ multiplex PCR; TCRdb's table is partial and in-frame only. The repertoire consists of more than 90,000 clones, with about 95% occurring once and the leading ten covering roughly 0.28%. Material: T cells isolated from PBMCs. The receptors come from a human donor in good health.

The chain has TRBV5-4 and TRBJ2-1, with TRBD2 identical over 10 bases. V shed 0 bases and J 8 bases; nucleotides not matched to a gene: 5. The CDR3 extends over 15 amino acids. The germline V gene encodes CDR1 SGHNT and CDR2 YYREEE (reference sequence). CDR3: CASSLELAGTDEQFF. CDR3 sequence (DNA): TGTGCCAGCAGCTTGGAACTAGCGGGGACCGATGAGCAGTTCTTC.

This clone was found once. The rearrangement uses TRBV6-5 and TRBJ1-5, with D maybe TRBD1 (6 bases). The CDR3 length is 13 residues. Looked up from germline, CDR1 is MNHEY and CDR2 is SVGAGI. V was shortened by 6 bases and J by 6 bases, with 12 bases between the two germline ends. The CDR3 reads CASSRTGIQPQHF. The DNA for the CDR3 is TGTGCCAGCAGCCGCACAGGGATTCAGCCCCAGCATTTT.

The chain has TRBV29-1 and TRBJ2-5, with a tentative D call TRBD2 (6 bases). This CDR3 has 12 amino acids. Per germline, CDR1 SQVTM and CDR2 ANQGSEA. V dropped 7 bases and J dropped 2 bases, with 11 bases sitting between them. The CDR3 DNA reads TGCAGCGATTGGGGAGGTCAAGAGACCCAGTACTTC. Translating gives CSDWGGQETQYF.

This rearrangement joins TRBV28 to TRBJ1-2; 7 nucleotides align to TRBD1. The CDR3 has 15 residues. Losses at the gene ends were 6 bases for V and 1 base for J; bases not matched to a gene: 8. The germline V gene has CDR1 MDHEN and CDR2 SYDVKM. CDR3 sequence reads: CASSRGTVINYGYTF. The CDR3 DNA reads TGTGCCAGCAGCCGTGGGACAGTTATTAACTATGGCTACACCTTC.

The CDR3 DNA reads TGTGCCAGTAGTATTGTTCCACTACACAATGAGCAGTTCTTC. Its translation: CASSIVPLHNEQFF. The chain employs TRBV19 and TRBJ2-1, with unresolved D. CDR1 LNHDA and CDR2 SQIVND come from the germline V gene (reference sequence). The CDR3 is 14 amino acids. Trimming stripped 3 bases from V and 5 bases from J, with 11 bases between.

The chain employs TRBV27 and TRBJ1-5; 7 bases align to TRBD1. After removal of 2 bases from V and 2 bases from J, the junction contained 9 bases not matched to a gene. The CDR3 runs to 17 residues. Germline assignment: CDR1 MNHEY and CDR2 SMNVEV (reference sequence). The CDR3 sequence is CASSLGTDFLGNQPQHF. Written as DNA, the CDR3 is TGTGCCAGCAGTTTAGGGACAGACTTTCTTGGCAATCAGCCCCAGCATTTT.

The chain recombines TRBV7-2 with TRBJ1-5, with TRBD1 identical over 7 bases. Germline V gene lookup returns CDR1 SGHTA and CDR2 FQGNSA. The CDR3 is 16 amino acids. With V trimmed by 7 bases and J by 3 bases, 12 bases remained unmatched. CDR3 nucleotide sequence: TGTGCCAGCACCCCCCACGAGGGGGCCTTCAATCAGCCCCAGCATTTT. Amino acid sequence: CASTPHEGAFNQPQHF. The full variable domain, its missing parts supplied by reference TRBV7-2 and TRBJ1-5, is GAGVSQSPSNKVTEKGKDVELRCDPISGHTALYWYRQSLGQGLEFLIYFQGNSAPDKSGLPSDRFSAERTGGSVSTLTIQRTQQEDSAVYLCASTPHEGAFNQPQHFGDGTRLSIL.

The genes are TRBV6-1 and TRBJ2-7; no firm D call. Trimming stripped 2 bases from V and 2 bases from J, with 10 bases between. This CDR3 is 14 amino acids long. CDR1 and CDR2 (germline): MNHNS, SASEGT. The CDR3 DNA follows: TGTGCCAGCAGTGAAATGAGCGTAACCTACGAGCAGTACTTC. It translates to CASSEMSVTYEQYF.

This chain connects TRBV19 to TRBJ1-4; 7 nucleotides match TRBD1. V gave up 4 bases and J gave up 6 bases; unmatched junction bases: 8. Germline loops: CDR1 LNHDA, CDR2 SQIVND (reference sequence). This CDR3 has 15 residues. CDR3 sequence (DNA): TGTGCCAGTAGTAGGGGGACAGACCTCTATGAAAAACTGTTTTTT. This sequence encodes CASSRGTDLYEKLFF. Full variable domain (missing parts from reference TRBV19 and TRBJ1-4): DGGITQSPKYLFRKEGQNVTLSCEQNLNHDAMYWYRQDPGQGLRLIYYSQIVNDFQKGDIAEGYSVSREKKESFPLTVTSAQKNPTAFYLCASSRGTDLYEKLFFGSGTQLSVL.

This chain connects TRBV6-5 to TRBJ1-3, with no clear D. The germline V gene has CDR1 MNHEY and CDR2 SVGAGI. This CDR3 has 16 amino acids. Trimming stripped 1 base from V and 0 bases from J, with 10 bases between. As DNA, the CDR3 is TGTGCCAGCAGTTACTTCGGCAGGCTCTCTGGAAACACCATATATTTT. Encoded protein: CASSYFGRLSGNTIYF.

This clone was seen only once. The genes are TRBV29-1 and TRBJ2-1, with D perhaps matching TRBD2 (5 bases). The V and J ends lost 3 bases and 5 bases respectively, with 8 bases between them. The germline CDR1 and CDR2 sequences are SQVTM and ANQGSEA. The CDR3 is made up of 12 amino acids. The CDR3 DNA reads TGCAGCGTTGACGCAGCGGACAATGAGCAGTTCTTC. It encodes CSVDAADNEQFF.

A single count supports this clone. The chain employs TRBV4-1 and TRBJ2-7; 7 bases match TRBD1. CDR3 length: 15 amino acids. The germline gives CDR1 MGHRA, CDR2 YSYEKL. Germline trimming cut 0 bases from V and 1 base from J; bases unmatched to any gene: 3. CDR3 in amino acids: CASSQETGPSYEQYF. The CDR3 nucleotides read TGCGCCAGCAGCCAAGAGACAGGGCCGTCCTACGAGCAGTACTTC.

This clone was counted a single time. The chain employs TRBV4-1 and TRBJ2-7; D possibly corresponds to TRBD2 (5 bases). Germline V gene sequence: CDR1 MGHRA, CDR2 YSYEKL. Deletions cut 3 bases from V and 3 bases from J, with 6 bases between. The CDR3 runs to 12 residues. This CDR3 reads CASSQGSYEQYF. CDR3 DNA sequence: TGCGCCAGCAGCCAGGGGAGCTACGAGCAGTACTTC.

This chain links TRBV28 with TRBJ1-5; D is unclear. Germline V gene data show CDR1 as MDHEN and CDR2 as SYDVKM. This CDR3 has 13 amino acids. Trimming removed 5 bases from V and 4 bases from J, with 9 bases in between. CDR3 sequence: CASSGVGNQPQHF. The CDR3 DNA reads as TGTGCCAGCAGTGGAGTGGGTAATCAGCCCCAGCATTTT.

V usage is TRBV4-1 and J usage is TRBJ2-5; 9 nucleotides agree with TRBD2. The V and J ends lost 1 base and 5 bases, in that order; junction bases with no gene match: 11. CDR1 and CDR2 from the germline V gene are MGHRA and YSYEKL. The CDR3 is made up of 17 amino acids. The CDR3 nucleotides read TGCGCCAGCAGCCAAGTCCCCGGCGGGGGGGGCCCCGAGACCCAGTACTTC. Its protein is CASSQVPGGGGPETQYF.

CDR3 in DNA: TGTGCCAGCAGCTTAGCGGGGACTAGCGGGGTGAACACCGGGGAGCTGTTTTTT. This encodes CASSLAGTSGVNTGELFF. The chain links TRBV7-6 to TRBJ2-2; 13 nucleotides match TRBD2. V shed 0 bases, J shed 1 base, and the junction held 2 bases outside the gene matches. Germline V gene data show CDR1 as SGHVS and CDR2 as FNYEAQ. The CDR3 totals 18 residues.

The rearrangement joins TRBV10-3 to TRBJ2-1, with D perhaps matching TRBD2 (5 bases). Looked up from germline, CDR1 is ENHRY and CDR2 is SYGVKD. This CDR3 is built from 13 residues. V lost 2 bases, J lost 10 bases, and 12 bases lay in between. The CDR3 coding sequence is TGTGCCATCAGTGAGAGAAACGAGCGGGAGCAGTTCTTC. Translated: CAISERNEREQFF.

The rearrangement links TRBV6-5 to TRBJ2-1, with a possible D match to TRBD2 (6 bases). Germline CDR1 is MNHEY and CDR2 is SVGAGI. The CDR3 consists of 12 residues. V was clipped by 7 bases and J by 6 bases, with 10 bases between them. The CDR3 region has the DNA TGTGCCAGCAACGGGAGCCCCAATGAGCAGTTCTTC. Amino acids: CASNGSPNEQFF.

J is TRBJ2-3 and V is TRBV6-4; TRBD2 aligns across 7 bases. The CDR3 is 15 amino acids. Losses at the gene ends were 2 bases for V and 3 bases for J; bases not matched to a gene: 5. Germline CDR1 and CDR2: MRHNA and SNTAGT. The CDR3, as DNA: TGTGCCAGCAGTGACGGGAGGGATGGGACAGATACGCAGTATTTT. Its translation: CASSDGRDGTDTQYF.

The V call is TRBV28, the J call TRBJ1-3; maybe TRBD1 (5 bases). CDR1 and CDR2 from the germline V gene are MDHEN and SYDVKM. V lost 10 bases and J lost 1, with 20 bases in between. CDR3 length: 16 residues. The CDR3 region is CATTPIQGPSGNTIYF. The CDR3 nucleotides read TGTGCCACCACGCCCATTCAGGGCCCTTCTGGAAACACCATATATTTT.

This rearrangement joins TRBV4-2 to TRBJ2-5; D might be TRBD2 (7 bases). From germline, CDR1 is LGHNA and CDR2 YNFKEQ. This CDR3 is built from 15 residues. V was cut by 1 base and J by 5 bases, with 14 bases left in between. The CDR3 sequence is CASSQGRGRGETQYF. DNA of the CDR3: TGTGCCAGCAGCCAAGGTCGAGGGAGGGGGGAGACCCAGTACTTC.

The chain couples TRBV6-1 to TRBJ1-1; TRBD1 aligns across 7 bases. CDR3 length: 14 residues. Germline V gives CDR1 MNHNS, CDR2 SASEGT. V lost 6 bases and J lost 6; bases outside the gene matches: 10. CDR3 in amino acids: CASSWTGLDPEAFF. CDR3 bases: TGTGCCAGCAGCTGGACAGGACTCGACCCTGAAGCTTTCTTT.

CDR3 coding DNA: TGTGCCAGCAGTGAAGCGGGACGATACAATGAGCAGTTCTTC. Protein sequence: CASSEAGRYNEQFF. This chain connects TRBV25-1 to TRBJ2-1; possibly TRBD2 for D (6 bases). Germline V gene data show CDR1 as MGHDK and CDR2 as SYGVNS. CDR3 length equals 14 residues. The ends were cut back, 2 bases at V and 4 bases at J, with 9 bases in the middle. The complete variable domain, with remaining parts taken from reference TRBV25-1 and TRBJ2-1, reads EADIYQTPRYLVIGTGKKITLECSQTMGHDKMYWYQQDPGMELHLIHYSYGVNSTEKGDLSSESTVSRIRTEHFPLTLESARPSHTSQYLCASSEAGRYNEQFFGPGTRLTVL.

The V gene is TRBV4-1, the J gene TRBJ2-7; 7 bases line up with TRBD1. The junction had 7 bases not matched to a gene; V was cut back by 0 bases and J by 2 bases. Germline V gene sequence: CDR1 MGHRA, CDR2 YSYEKL. The CDR3 has 16 amino acids. The CDR3 loop reads CASSQEARDSTYEQYF. DNA of the CDR3: TGCGCCAGCAGCCAAGAAGCGAGGGACAGCACCTACGAGCAGTACTTC.

The CDR3 region is CASIPGEGRQPQHF. As DNA, the CDR3 is TGTGCCAGCATCCCCGGGGAGGGCCGGCAGCCCCAGCATTTT. This rearrangement joins TRBV19 to TRBJ1-5; D is uncertain. The V gene's germline CDR1 is LNHDA and CDR2 SQIVND (reference sequence). The V and J ends lost 9 bases and 7 bases respectively, with 19 bases between them. The CDR3 has 14 residues.

The CDR3: CASSQFRGSYNEQFF. The CDR3 DNA follows: TGTGCCAGCAGCCAGTTTCGGGGGAGCTACAATGAGCAGTTCTTC. The chain links TRBV14 to TRBJ2-1; possible D gene TRBD2, 6 bases. Deletions cut 3 bases from V and 3 bases from J, with 12 bases between. The length of the CDR3 is 15 residues. The germline V gene encodes CDR1 SGHDN and CDR2 FVKESK.

The V call is TRBV4-1, the J call TRBJ2-1; the match to TRBD1 covers 8 bases. With 1 base clipped from V and 4 bases from J, the junction kept 15 bases outside the gene matches. This CDR3 comprises 19 residues. CDR1 and CDR2 (germline): MGHRA, YSYEKL. CDR3 nucleotide sequence: TGCGCCAGCAGCCAAGTCCCGGGACAGGTGCTAGTTGGATACAATGAGCAGTTCTTC. This translates into CASSQVPGQVLVGYNEQFF.

The chain joins TRBV7-8 to TRBJ2-1, with TRBD2 matching 12 bases. V was clipped by 5 bases and J by 8 bases; unmatched bases: 16. Germline values: CDR1 SGHVS, CDR2 FQNEAQ. The CDR3 spans 18 residues. CDR3 nucleotide sequence: TGTGCCAGCAGCGCCGGCCCACTAGCGGGGGGCAAGATCGATGAGCAGTTCTTC. This codes for CASSAGPLAGGKIDEQFF.

CDR3 sequence: CSVAPFGGLAEETQYF. In DNA form, the CDR3 reads TGCAGCGTTGCCCCCTTTGGTGGGCTAGCGGAAGAGACCCAGTACTTC. This rearrangement joins TRBV29-1 to TRBJ2-5; 7 positions match TRBD2. The J segment lost 3 bases and the V segment lost 4 bases, leaving 14 bases of the junction unmatched. Germline V gives CDR1 SQVTM, CDR2 ANQGSEA. The CDR3 covers 16 residues.